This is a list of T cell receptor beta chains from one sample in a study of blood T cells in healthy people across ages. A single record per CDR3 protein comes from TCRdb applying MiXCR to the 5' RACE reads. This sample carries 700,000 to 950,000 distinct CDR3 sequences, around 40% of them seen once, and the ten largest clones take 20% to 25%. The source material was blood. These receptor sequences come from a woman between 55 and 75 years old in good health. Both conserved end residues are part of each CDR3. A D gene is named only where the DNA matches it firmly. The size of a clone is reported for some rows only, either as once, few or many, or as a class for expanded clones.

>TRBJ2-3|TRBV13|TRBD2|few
TGTGCCAGCGGCGAGCGGGGAAGCACAGATACGCAGTATTTT
CASGERGSTDTQYF
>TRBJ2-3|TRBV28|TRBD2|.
TGTGCCAGCAGTCCTCCCGGGACCATCCCGTTTCTAGCGGGAGCAGGTAGCACAGATACGCAGTATTTT
CASSPPGTIPFLAGAGSTDTQYF
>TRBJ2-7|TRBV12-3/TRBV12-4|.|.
TGTGCCAGCAGTTTAGGATCCCATCCCGCCAACGAGCAGTACTTC
CASSLGSHPANEQYF
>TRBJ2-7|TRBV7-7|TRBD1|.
TGTGCTAGCAGCTTAGAGGGACAGGGGTCCGAGCAGTACTTC
CASSLEGQGSEQYF
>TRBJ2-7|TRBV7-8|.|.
TGTGCCAGCAGCTTAGCTTTGGCTAGCTCTTCGGGCGAGCAGTACTTC
CASSLALASSSGEQYF
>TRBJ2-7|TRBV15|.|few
TGTGCCACCAGCAGAGATGGGGCGGGCGAGCAGTACTTC
CATSRDGAGEQYF
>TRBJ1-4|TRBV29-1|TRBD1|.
TGCAGCGTTCTATCGGGACAGGGACGTGAAAAACTGTTTTTT
CSVLSGQGREKLFF
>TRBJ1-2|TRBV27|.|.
TGTGCCAGCAGTTTAGTGAGGGCCGACTATGGCTACACCTTC
CASSLVRADYGYTF
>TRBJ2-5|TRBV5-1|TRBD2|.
TGCGCCAGCAGACATGGACTAGCAGGGAATGAGCAGTACTTC
CASRHGLAGNEQYF
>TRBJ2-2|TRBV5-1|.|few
TGCGCCAGCAGCCTCGGGCCTCTCGGGGACACCGGGGAGCTGTTTTTT
CASSLGPLGDTGELFF
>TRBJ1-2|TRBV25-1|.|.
TGTGCCAGCAGTGAAGTAGGGATTGGCTACACCTTC
CASSEVGIGYTF
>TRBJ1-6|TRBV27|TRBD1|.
TGTGCCAGCAGTTTCTTTCAGGGGGGGGGACGATATTCACCCCTCCACTTT
CASSFFQGGGRYSPLHF
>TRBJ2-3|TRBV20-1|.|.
TGCAGTGCTAGAAGCTTCAGGAGCACAGATACGCAGTATTTT
CSARSFRSTDTQYF
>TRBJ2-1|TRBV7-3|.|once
TGTGCCAGCAGTATCAAGGGCAATGAGCAGTTCTTC
CASSIKGNEQFF
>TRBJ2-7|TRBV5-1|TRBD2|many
TGCGCCAGCAGCTTGAGCGGGAGGGCCTACGAGCAGTACTTC
CASSLSGRAYEQYF
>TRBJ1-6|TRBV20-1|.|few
TGCAGTGCCCCAGCCCAGGGTAGTCATAATTCACCCCTCCACTTT
CSAPAQGSHNSPLHF
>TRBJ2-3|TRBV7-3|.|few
TGTGCCAGCAGCTTAAGTCCTGTGGGGGATACGCAGTATTTT
CASSLSPVGDTQYF
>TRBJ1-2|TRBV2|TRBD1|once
TGTGCCAGCAGTCCCAATACAGGGGCGGGCTACACCTTC
CASSPNTGAGYTF
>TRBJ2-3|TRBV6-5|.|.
TGTGCCAGCAGTTACGGGGTAGCGGGACTCAATTCCCTAAGGACAGGTACGCAGTATTTT
CASSYGVAGLNSLRTGTQYF
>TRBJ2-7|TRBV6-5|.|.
TGTGCCAGCAGTTACCGTCACAGGGTGCACGAGCAGTACTTC
CASSYRHRVHEQYF